The clone carrying this T cell receptor (beta chain) appeared a few times. Its cognate antigen is unknown. The sample belongs to a study of cytomegalovirus exposure and HLA in healthy donors. CDR3 length equals 16 residues. V lost 6 bases to trimming and J lost 3 bases; unmatched junction nucleotides: 4. Germline V lookup: CDR1 LNHDA, CDR2 SQIVND (reference sequence). Regarding the study as a whole: Within a later analysis, the majority of CMV-associated TCR beta chains appeared HLA-restricted. Cytomegalovirus association was listed for 164 TCR beta chains. According to an earlier analysis, most TCR beta V segments yielded productive rearrangements about 87% or about 30% of the time. V- and J-gene trimming of TCR beta was linked (in a later analysis) to a missense DCLRE1C variant.

PCR primers comprised 60 Vbeta and 13 Jbeta primers. Only in-frame clones appear in the TCRdb table, and some are missing; sequencing was by immunoSEQ multiplex PCR. The sample yields nearly 110,000 clones, 65% to 85% seen once. This sequence originates from a man aged 18 to 30 in good health and CMV-seronegative. Specimen: PBMCs. The V and J genes are TRBV19 and TRBJ2-2; 13 positions match TRBD2. CDR3 in amino acids: CASSLGLAGDTGELFF. CDR3 DNA: TGTGCCAGTAGCCTCGGACTAGCGGGGGACACCGGGGAGCTGTTTTTT.